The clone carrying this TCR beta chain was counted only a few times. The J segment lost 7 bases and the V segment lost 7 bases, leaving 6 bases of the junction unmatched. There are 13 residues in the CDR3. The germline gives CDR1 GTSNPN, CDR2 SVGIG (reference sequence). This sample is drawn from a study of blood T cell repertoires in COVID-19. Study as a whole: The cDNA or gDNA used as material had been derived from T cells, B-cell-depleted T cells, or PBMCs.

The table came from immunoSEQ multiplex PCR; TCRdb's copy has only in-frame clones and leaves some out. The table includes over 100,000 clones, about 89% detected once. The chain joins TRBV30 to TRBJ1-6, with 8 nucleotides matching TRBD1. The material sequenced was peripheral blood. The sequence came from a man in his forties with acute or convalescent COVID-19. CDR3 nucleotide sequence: TGTGCCTCATTGCGGACAGGGAATTCACCCCTCCACTTT. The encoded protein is CASLRTGNSPLHF.